A selection of T cell receptor beta chains follows, all from one sample in a study of shared T cell receptors in the human thymus. Generated by immunoSEQ multiplex PCR, the TCRdb table keeps only in-frame clones and is missing some. In the table there are hundreds of thousands of clones, around 85% of which are singletons. These data were likewise used in another study, on human thymus T cells.

Sequenced input: thymocytes. These receptors were collected from a girl under three years old with a congenital heart defect. Both conserved end residues are part of each CDR3. The D gene is left open where the match is weak. A row's size may be missing; if present it is once, few, many or a size class.

d_gene	v_gene	abundance	j_gene	CDR3aa	CDR3nt
.	TRBV4-1	.	TRBJ1-2	CASSQGGPLNYGYTF	TGCGCCAGCAGCCAGGGGGGTCCGCTGAACTATGGCTACACCTTC
TRBD1	TRBV7-6	few	TRBJ1-2	CASSQRRHVPGQGDYGYTF	TGTGCCAGCAGCCAGAGACGACATGTACCGGGACAGGGAGACTATGGCTACACCTTC
.	TRBV5-1	.	TRBJ1-1	CASSLFGGEGYTEAFF	TGCGCCAGCAGCTTGTTTGGGGGCGAGGGGTACACTGAAGCTTTCTTT
.	TRBV5-5	.	TRBJ2-7	CASSRQIPSYEQYF	TGTGCCAGCAGCAGACAGATCCCTTCCTACGAGCAGTACTTC
.	TRBV27	.	TRBJ2-1	CASSLGSLHRVPYNEQFF	TGTGCCAGCAGTTTGGGGTCCCTCCACAGGGTCCCCTACAATGAGCAGTTCTTC
TRBD1	TRBV7-9	.	TRBJ2-1	CASSLEVGQQDNEQFF	TGTGCCAGCAGCTTAGAAGTGGGACAGCAAGACAATGAGCAGTTCTTC
.	TRBV18	.	TRBJ1-5	CASSPPQGTQPQHF	TGTGCCAGCTCACCACCACAGGGAACTCAGCCCCAGCATTTT
.	TRBV6-5	.	TRBJ1-4	CASSRTATNEKLFF	TGTGCCAGCAGCCGGACAGCAACTAATGAAAAACTGTTTTTT
.	TRBV5-5	.	TRBJ2-1	CASSCTDSRQGLHNEQFF	TGTGCCAGCAGCTGCACAGACTCCCGACAAGGACTACATAATGAGCAGTTCTTC
TRBD1	TRBV2	few	TRBJ1-5	CASAIPGQELTQPQHF	TGTGCCAGCGCAATCCCGGGACAGGAGCTTACGCAGCCCCAGCATTTT
.	TRBV9	.	TRBJ1-3	CASSEGDLHSGNTIYF	TGTGCCAGCAGCGAGGGGGATTTGCACTCTGGAAACACCATATATTTT